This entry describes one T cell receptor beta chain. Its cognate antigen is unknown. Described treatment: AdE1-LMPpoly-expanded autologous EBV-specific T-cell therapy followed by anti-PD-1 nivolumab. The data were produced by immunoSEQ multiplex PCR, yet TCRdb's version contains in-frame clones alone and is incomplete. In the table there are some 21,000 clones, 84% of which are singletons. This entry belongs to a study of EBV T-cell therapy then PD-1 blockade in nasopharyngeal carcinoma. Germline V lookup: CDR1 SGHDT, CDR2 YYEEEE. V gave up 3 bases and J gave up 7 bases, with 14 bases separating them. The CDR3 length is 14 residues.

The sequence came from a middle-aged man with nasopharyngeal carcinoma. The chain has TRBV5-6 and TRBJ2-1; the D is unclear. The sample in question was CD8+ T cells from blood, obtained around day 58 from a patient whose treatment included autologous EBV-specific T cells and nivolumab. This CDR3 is CASSSWGSRNEQFF. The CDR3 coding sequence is TGTGCCAGCAGCTCGTGGGGATCCAGGAATGAGCAGTTCTTC. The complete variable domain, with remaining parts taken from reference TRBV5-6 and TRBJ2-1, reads DAGVTQSPTHLIKTRGQQVTLRCSPKSGHDTVSWYQQALGQGPQFIFQYYEEEERQRGNFPDRFSGHQFPNYSSELNVNALLLGDSALYLCASSSWGSRNEQFFGPGTRLTVL.